This TCR beta chain was profiled in a study of T cells after yellow fever vaccination (dated by TCRdb to about 2019). Study-wide context: Staining for CD3, CD45RA, CCR7 and CD95 was used to sort memory subsets (EM, EMRA, CM and Tscm) on a BD FACS Aria III. The SMART-Seq v4 Ultra Low Input RNA kit was used to prepare libraries from fractions with low cell numbers. Blood samples were taken at several timepoints before and after primary and secondary immunization, and bulk PBMC replicates and cell subsets were isolated. Sorting of memory subsets took place on days 0, 15 and 45 and at 18 months after primary vaccination, as well as on days 0, 15 and 45 after the 30-year booster. Two healthy male donors, one aged 18 to 30 and one aged 30 to 40 years, made up the cohort. To follow T-cell clones before and after primary and booster YFV17D yellow fever vaccination, bulk TCR alpha and beta repertoires were sequenced over time.

The treatment or condition label, as the study defines it: live attenuated yellow fever vaccine strain. A standard Ficoll-Paque protocol was used to isolate PBMCs from peripheral blood. For sorted memory subsets, RNA extraction was done with the RNeasy Micro Kit. TCR cDNA was made using 5'RACE template switching, a step that added a universal primer site and unique molecular identifiers. Priming for cDNA synthesis came from both the TCR alpha and TCR beta constant segments. Libraries were amplified in two PCR steps, with sample barcodes and sequencing adapters added in the second step. Sequencing of libraries was performed on Illumina HiSeq 2500 (2x100 bp) or NovaSeq (2x150 bp). Processing in the source paper ran as follows. MIGEC handled demultiplexing of reads and collapsing into UMI consensus sequences, while MiXCR performed V(D)J alignment. Vaccine-responding clonotypes were identified with edgeR using replicate PBMC samples, with FDR below 0.01 and a log2 fold change above 5 up to day 15 being required. Each bulk clonotype was labeled CD4 or CD8 based on which sequenced repertoire, CD4 or CD8, contained the clonotype at higher abundance. To estimate how each clone was distributed across memory phenotypes, clonotype frequencies in memory subsets were weighted by the numbers of FACS-sorted cells. TCRdb's own reprocessing of the public reads used fastp at Q25 and MiXCR and kept productive beta chains. Each entry merges the rows of one CDR3 protein and shows their most common DNA and genes. Clone size and V and J calls follow TCRdb, not the original study. A total of 20,000 to 25,000 distinct CDR3 sequences appear in this sample, around 5.5% of them only once. Roughly 20% of the sample belongs to the ten largest clones.

At the junction V is shortened by 8 bases and J by 1 base; bases outside the gene matches: 5. From a lookup of the germline V gene, CDR1 and CDR2 are MNHEY and SVGAGI. The CDR3 measures 14 amino acids from cysteine to phenylalanine. Of all the DNA, just the CDR3 is kept, 42 bases in frame from base 1. Study-wide conclusions, independent of this receptor: The study included only a couple of donors, which limits how far the findings can be generalized. The secondary T-cell response was weaker than the primary response but faster, peaking on day 5 instead of day 15. On day 0, almost all vaccine-responding clonotypes were below detection in the sorted memory subsets. Computational filtering was required because FACS-sorted repertoires could contain abundant contaminating clonotypes from the bulk population. Most clones expanded after primary vaccination (almost 97% of CD4 and 88% of CD8) were re-detected after the booster, suggesting that broad memory maintenance occurred. A small fraction of clonotypes appeared in both the CD4 and CD8 compartments, likely as a result of convergent recombination.

In this sample, this clonotype turned up many times. One base away there is no much larger clone; base qualities are not given. Material: PBMCs, either bulk or a sorted T-cell subset (CD4+, CD8+, memory, or dextramer-sorted; not recorded which), obtained roughly 46 days after the first yellow fever vaccination. This chain joins TRBV6-5 to TRBJ2-1; 7 central bases correspond to TRBD1. The receptor's source is a man younger than 30 who received the YFV17D yellow fever vaccine. The nucleotide sequence is TGTGCCAGCGGCCGGGACAGTTCCTACAATGAGCAGTTCTTC. It encodes CASGRDSSYNEQFF.